This TCR beta chain comes out of a study of neoadjuvant anti-PD-1 for oral cavity cancer. About the study: Patients without progression got a fourth dose around day 43.

About this clone: Its target is unknown.

Patients had newly diagnosed, untreated stage II-IVA oral cavity squamous cell carcinoma. Study observations and caveats: Non-responders to neoadjuvant nivolumab had significantly more clonal PBMC T cells than responders. Pretreatment Treg/Th17 ratio correlated inversely with post-treatment tumor clonality.

There are 14 residues in the CDR3. Trimming removed 2 bases at V and 0 bases at J, with 7 bases between. Germline values: CDR1 SGHRS, CDR2 YFSETQ. Some clones are missing from TCRdb's copy, which holds only in-frame ones; the method was immunoSEQ multiplex PCR. The sample holds roughly 60,000 clones, around 80% seen once. The sequences come from PBMCs, collected before nivolumab (anti-PD-1) treatment. This chain links TRBV5-1 with TRBJ2-3; no reliable D call. The TCR sequence derives from a person aged 40-85 years with oral cavity squamous cell carcinoma. The CDR3, as DNA: TGCGCCAGCAGCTTAAGTCGGAGCACAGATACGCAGTATTTT. Protein: CASSLSRSTDTQYF.